This TCR beta chain was recovered during a study of spatial heterogeneity in lung cancer. The overall study: The roughly 79 donors had untreated early-stage non-small cell lung cancer. The study sequenced follow-up PBMC samples when they were available, at a median of about 23 months after resection.

Every TCR cDNA molecule bore its own unique molecular identifier. TCRdb reprocessed the 5' RACE reads via MiXCR and lists one record per CDR3 protein. Of some 120,000 distinct CDR3 sequences in the sample, more than 9% were seen once. Time point in this sample: blood at routine non-recurrence follow-up after resection. Unsorted whole RNA of tumor, nontumor lung or frozen PBMC was sequenced. The length of the CDR3 is 12 residues. Germline V CDR1 and CDR2: SGHTA, FQGNSA. V was trimmed by 5 bases and J by 7 bases, leaving 9 bases between them. This clonotype came up many times. The sequence was collected from a male donor with early-stage non-small cell lung cancer. The V gene is TRBV7-2, the J gene TRBJ2-1; D ambiguous. This specimen was PBMCs, taken at follow-up. This CDR3 is CASSPQLNEQFF. The DNA of the CDR3 is TGTGCCAGCAGCCCCCAGTTGAATGAGCAGTTCTTC. The variable domain in full, with the rest retrieved from reference TRBV7-2 and TRBJ2-1, is GAGVSQSPSNKVTEKGKDVELRCDPISGHTALYWYRQSLGQGLEFLIYFQGNSAPDKSGLPSDRFSAERTGGSVSTLTIQRTQQEDSAVYLCASSPQLNEQFFGPGTRLTVL.